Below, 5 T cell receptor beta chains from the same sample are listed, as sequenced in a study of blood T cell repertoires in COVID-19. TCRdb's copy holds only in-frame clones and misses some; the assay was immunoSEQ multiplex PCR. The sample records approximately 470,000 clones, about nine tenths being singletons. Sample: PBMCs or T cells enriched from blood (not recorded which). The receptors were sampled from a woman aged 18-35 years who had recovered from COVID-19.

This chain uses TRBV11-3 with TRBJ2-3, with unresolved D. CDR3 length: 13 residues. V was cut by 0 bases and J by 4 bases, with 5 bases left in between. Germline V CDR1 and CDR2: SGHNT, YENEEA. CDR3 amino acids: CASSLDAADTQYF. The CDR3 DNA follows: TGTGCCAGCAGCTTAGATGCAGCAGATACGCAGTATTTT.

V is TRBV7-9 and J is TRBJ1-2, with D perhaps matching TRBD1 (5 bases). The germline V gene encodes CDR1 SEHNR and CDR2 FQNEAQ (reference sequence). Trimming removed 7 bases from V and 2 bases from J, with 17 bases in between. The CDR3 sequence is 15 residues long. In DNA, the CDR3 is TGTGCCAGCACCAAAACCGGGACTGAGAACTATGGCTACACCTTC. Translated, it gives CASTKTGTENYGYTF. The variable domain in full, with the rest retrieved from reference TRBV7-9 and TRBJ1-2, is DTGVSQNPRHKITKRGQNVTFRCDPISEHNRLYWYRQTLGQGPEFLTYFQNEAQLEKSRLLSDRFSAERPKGSFSTLEIQRTEQGDSAMYLCASTKTGTENYGYTFGSGTRLTVV.

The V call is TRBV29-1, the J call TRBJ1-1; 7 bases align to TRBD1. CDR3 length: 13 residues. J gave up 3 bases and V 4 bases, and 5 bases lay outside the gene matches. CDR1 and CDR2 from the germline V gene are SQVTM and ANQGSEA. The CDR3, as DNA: TGCAGCGTTGGGAGGGGGCCAGACACTGAAGCTTTCTTT. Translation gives CSVGRGPDTEAFF.

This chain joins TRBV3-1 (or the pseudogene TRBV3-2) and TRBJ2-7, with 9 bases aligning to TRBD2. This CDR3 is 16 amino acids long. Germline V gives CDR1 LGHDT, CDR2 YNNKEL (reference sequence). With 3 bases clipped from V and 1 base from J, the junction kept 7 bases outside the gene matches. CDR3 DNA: TGTGCCAGCAGCCAGAACCCGGGACTAGCTTCCTACGAGCAGTACTTC. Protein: CASSQNPGLASYEQYF.

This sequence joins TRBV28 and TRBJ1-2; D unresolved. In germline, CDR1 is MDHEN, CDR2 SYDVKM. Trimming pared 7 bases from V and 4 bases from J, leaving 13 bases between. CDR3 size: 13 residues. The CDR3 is CASTPGGFYGYTF. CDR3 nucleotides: TGTGCCAGCACCCCTGGCGGCTTCTATGGCTACACCTTC.